What follows is one TCR beta chain and its context. The data are from a study of technical replicates of blood from a handful of donors. Clones were read by immunoSEQ multiplex PCR, and TCRdb kept only the in-frame ones, dropping some. The table shows fewer than 45,000 clones, with 90% to 97% occurring only once. This CDR3 region has 14 residues. In germline, CDR1 is MGHRA, CDR2 YSYEKL. V lost 4 bases and J lost 0, with 8 bases in between. V is TRBV4-1 and J is TRBJ2-3; D unresolved. This clonotype was sampled from a human donor in good health. Sequencing was carried out using T cells isolated from PBMCs. CDR3 amino acids: CASSPPRSTDTQYF. CDR3 DNA sequence: TGCGCCAGCAGCCCCCCGAGGAGCACAGATACGCAGTATTTT.